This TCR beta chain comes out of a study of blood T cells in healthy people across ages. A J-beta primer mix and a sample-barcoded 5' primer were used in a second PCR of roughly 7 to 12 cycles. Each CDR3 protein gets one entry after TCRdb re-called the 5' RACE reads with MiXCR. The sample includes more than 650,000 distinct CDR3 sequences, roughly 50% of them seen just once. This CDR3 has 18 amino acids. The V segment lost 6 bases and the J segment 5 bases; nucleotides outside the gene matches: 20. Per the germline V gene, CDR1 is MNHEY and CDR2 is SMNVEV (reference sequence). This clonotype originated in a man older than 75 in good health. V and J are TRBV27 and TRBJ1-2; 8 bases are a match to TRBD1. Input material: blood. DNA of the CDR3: TGTGCCAGCAGCCCCTCGCCGGACAGGGCTCACAAGGGGTATGGCTACACCTTC. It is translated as CASSPSPDRAHKGYGYTF.